The source of this T cell receptor beta chain is a study of regulatory T cells in long-lasting Graves disease. TCR beta libraries were built with iRepertoire HTBI primers and Arm-PCR of CDR3 regions. TCRdb re-called the multiplex PCR reads with MiXCR, one entry per CDR3 protein. The sample records some 330,000 distinct CDR3 sequences, 23% being singletons. Germline V gene data show CDR1 as LNHNV and CDR2 as YYDKDF (reference sequence). The CDR3 length is 14 residues. Trimming took 6 bases from V and 4 from J, leaving 13 bases between them. Time point given: persistent/refractory GD, antithyroid drugs over 5 years with positive TRAb. Researchers made the TCR library from RNA that was extracted from PBMCs. This clonotype was seen a handful of times.

The chain employs TRBV15 and TRBJ1-3, with TRBD1 as a possible D gene (5 bases). The sequenced sample was peripheral blood mononuclear cells (PBMCs), obtained when the disease was refractory, from a patient treated with antithyroid drugs. The sequence came from a woman in her forties with Graves disease. In DNA form, the CDR3 reads TGTGCCACCAGTGCCTCCCGACAGGGAAACACCATATATTTT. This encodes CATSASRQGNTIYF.